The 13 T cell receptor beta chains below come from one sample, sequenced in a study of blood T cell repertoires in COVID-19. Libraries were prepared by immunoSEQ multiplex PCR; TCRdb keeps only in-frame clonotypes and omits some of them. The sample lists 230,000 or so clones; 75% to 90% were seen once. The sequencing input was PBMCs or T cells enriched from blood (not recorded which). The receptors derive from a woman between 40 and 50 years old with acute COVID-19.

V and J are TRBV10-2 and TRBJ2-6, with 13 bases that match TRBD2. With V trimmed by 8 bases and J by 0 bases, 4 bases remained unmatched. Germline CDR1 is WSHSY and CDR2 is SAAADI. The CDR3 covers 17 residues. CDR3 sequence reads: CASRRLAGGSGANVLTF. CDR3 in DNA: TGCGCCAGCCGGAGACTAGCGGGGGGCTCTGGGGCCAACGTCCTGACTTTC.

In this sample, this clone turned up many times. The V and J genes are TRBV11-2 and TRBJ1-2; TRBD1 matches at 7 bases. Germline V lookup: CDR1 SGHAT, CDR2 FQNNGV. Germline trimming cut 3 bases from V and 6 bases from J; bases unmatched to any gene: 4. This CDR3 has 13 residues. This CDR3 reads CASSLGQLDGYTF. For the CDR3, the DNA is TGTGCCAGCAGCTTGGGACAGCTTGATGGCTACACCTTC.

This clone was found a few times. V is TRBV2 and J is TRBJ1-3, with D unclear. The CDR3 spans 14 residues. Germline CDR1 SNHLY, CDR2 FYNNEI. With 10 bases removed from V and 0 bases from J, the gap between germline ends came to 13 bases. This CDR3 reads CATMNGNSGNTIYF. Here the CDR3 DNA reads TGTGCCACAATGAACGGGAACTCTGGAAACACCATATATTTT. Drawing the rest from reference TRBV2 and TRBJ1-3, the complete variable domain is EPEVTQTPSHQVTQMGQEVILRCVPISNHLYFYWYRQILGQKVEFLVSFYNNEISEKSEIFDDQFSVERPDGSNFTLKIRSTKLEDSAMYFCATMNGNSGNTIYFGEGSWLTVV.

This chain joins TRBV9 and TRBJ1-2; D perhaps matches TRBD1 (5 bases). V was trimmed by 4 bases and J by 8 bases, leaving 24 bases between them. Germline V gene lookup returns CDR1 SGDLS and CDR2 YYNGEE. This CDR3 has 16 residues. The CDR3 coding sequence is TGTGCCAGCAGCCTAGGGCAGGGCCGCGCTAAAGAAGGCTACACCTTC. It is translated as CASSLGQGRAKEGYTF. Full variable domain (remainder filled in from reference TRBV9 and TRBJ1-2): DSGVTQTPKHLITATGQRVTLRCSPRSGDLSVYWYQQSLDQGLQFLIQYYNGEERAKGNILERFSAQQFPDLHSELNLSSLELGDSALYFCASSLGQGRAKEGYTFGSGTRLTVV.

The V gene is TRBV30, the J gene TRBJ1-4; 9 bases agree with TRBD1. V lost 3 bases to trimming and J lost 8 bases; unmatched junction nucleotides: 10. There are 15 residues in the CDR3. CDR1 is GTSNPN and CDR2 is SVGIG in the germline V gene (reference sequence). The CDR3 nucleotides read TGTGCCTGGAGGGTGGGTGGACAGGGGTACGAAAAACTGTTTTTT. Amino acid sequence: CAWRVGGQGYEKLFF. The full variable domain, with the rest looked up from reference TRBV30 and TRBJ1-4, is SQTIHQWPATLVQPVGSPLSLECTVEGTSNPNLYWYRQAAGRGLQLLFYSVGIGQISSEVPQNLSASRPQDRQFILSSKKLLLSDSGFYLCAWRVGGQGYEKLFFGSGTQLSVL.

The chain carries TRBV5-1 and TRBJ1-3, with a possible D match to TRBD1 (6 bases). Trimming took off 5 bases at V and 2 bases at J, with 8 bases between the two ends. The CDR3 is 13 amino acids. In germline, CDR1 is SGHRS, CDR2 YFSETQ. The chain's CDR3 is CASRDSAGNTIYF. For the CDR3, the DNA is TGCGCCAGCAGGGACAGCGCTGGAAACACCATATATTTT.

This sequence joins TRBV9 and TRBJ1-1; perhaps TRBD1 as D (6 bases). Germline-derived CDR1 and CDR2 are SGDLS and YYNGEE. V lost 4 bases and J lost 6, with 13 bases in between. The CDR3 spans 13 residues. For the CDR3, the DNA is TGTGCCAGCAGCCCCCCAGGGGACCCTGAAGCTTTCTTT. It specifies CASSPPGDPEAFF.

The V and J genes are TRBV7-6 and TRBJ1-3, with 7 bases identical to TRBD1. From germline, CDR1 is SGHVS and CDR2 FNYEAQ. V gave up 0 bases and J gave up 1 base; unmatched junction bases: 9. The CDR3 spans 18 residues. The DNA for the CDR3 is TGTGCCAGCAGCTTAGCCAGGGACAGCTTATCTTCTGGAAACACCATATATTTT. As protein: CASSLARDSLSSGNTIYF.

CDR3 DNA sequence: TGTGCCTGGAGTGCCAATTACAGGGGTAACGAGCAGTACGTC. This translates into CAWSANYRGNEQYV. The chain recombines TRBV30 with TRBJ2-7; TRBD1 agrees at 7 bases. CDR1 and CDR2 (germline): GTSNPN, SVGIG (reference sequence). Trimming cost V 1 base and J 5 bases; bases outside gene matches: 8. The CDR3 contains 14 residues.

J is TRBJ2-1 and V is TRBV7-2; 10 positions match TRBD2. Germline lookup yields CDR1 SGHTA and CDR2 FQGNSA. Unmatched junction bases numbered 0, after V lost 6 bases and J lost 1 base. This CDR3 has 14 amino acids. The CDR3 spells CASRLAGSYNEQFF. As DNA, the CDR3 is TGTGCCAGCAGACTAGCGGGATCCTACAATGAGCAGTTCTTC.

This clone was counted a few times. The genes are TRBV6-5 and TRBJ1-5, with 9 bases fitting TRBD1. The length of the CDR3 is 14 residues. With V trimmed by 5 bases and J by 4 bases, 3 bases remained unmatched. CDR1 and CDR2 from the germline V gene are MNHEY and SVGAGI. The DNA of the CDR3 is TGTGCCAGCAGTCGGACAGGGGTTAATCAGCCCCAGCATTTT. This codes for CASSRTGVNQPQHF.

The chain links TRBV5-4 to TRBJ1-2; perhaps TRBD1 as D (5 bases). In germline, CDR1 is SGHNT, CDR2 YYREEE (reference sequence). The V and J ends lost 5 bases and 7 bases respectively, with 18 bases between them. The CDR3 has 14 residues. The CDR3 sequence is CASRSQGREVGYTF. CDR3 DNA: TGTGCCAGCAGAAGTCAGGGCAGGGAGGTTGGCTACACCTTC.

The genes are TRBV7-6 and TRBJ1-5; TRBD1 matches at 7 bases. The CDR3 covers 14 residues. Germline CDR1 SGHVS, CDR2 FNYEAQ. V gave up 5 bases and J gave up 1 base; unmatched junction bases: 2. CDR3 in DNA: TGTGCCAGCAGCGCAGGGGGAAGCAATCAGCCCCAGCATTTT. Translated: CASSAGGSNQPQHF.